The 11 T cell receptor beta chains below were found in one sample sequenced in a study of identical twins. TCRdb re-called the 5' RACE reads with MiXCR, one entry per CDR3 protein. The repertoire holds under 800,000 distinct CDR3 sequences, with approximately 21% as singletons. This sample also appeared in a second study, on T cells expressing NK-cell markers.

The specimen sequenced was PBMCs. These receptors all come from a woman in her late teens or twenties in good health.

V and J are TRBV6-1 and TRBJ2-2; the D is unclear. With 6 bases removed from V and 8 bases from J, the gap between germline ends came to 13 bases. The length of the CDR3 is 13 residues. Germline V gives CDR1 MNHNS, CDR2 SASEGT. The CDR3 protein is CASSRARVGELFF. The CDR3 coding sequence is TGTGCCAGCAGCCGGGCTAGGGTGGGGGAGCTGTTTTTT.

This clonotype occurred a few times. V and J are TRBV12-3 or TRBV12-4 and TRBJ2-5; 8 positions agree with TRBD2. V lost 5 bases and J lost 3; bases outside the gene matches: 8. The CDR3 is 15 residues long. CDR3 nucleotide sequence: TGTGCCAGCAGTCCCCGGGGTAGCGGGGAAGAGACCCAGTACTTC. Translating it yields CASSPRGSGEETQYF.

This clonotype was observed a handful of times. The chain carries TRBV7-9 and TRBJ1-2; no firm D call. Trimming removed 4 bases at V and 2 bases at J, with 14 bases between. This CDR3 spans 15 amino acids. Germline assignment: CDR1 SEHNR and CDR2 FQNEAQ (reference sequence). The CDR3 region has the DNA TGTGCCAGCAGCTATGGGCGGGCGGGGAACTATGGCTACACCTTC. The encoded protein is CASSYGRAGNYGYTF.

This clonotype came up many times. The rearrangement joins TRBV7-8 to TRBJ2-7; D remains ambiguous. Trimming pared 6 bases from V and 4 bases from J, leaving 7 bases between. Germline loops: CDR1 SGHVS, CDR2 FQNEAQ. The CDR3 is made up of 11 amino acids. CDR3 amino acids: CASRGAYEQYF. CDR3 sequence (DNA): TGTGCCAGCAGAGGTGCTTACGAGCAGTACTTC.

This clonotype was detected a few times. This chain uses TRBV7-6 with TRBJ2-4; D is perhaps TRBD1 or TRBD2 (6 bases each). V lost 5 bases and J lost 5, with 16 bases in between. This CDR3 comprises 15 residues. Germline V gene lookup returns CDR1 SGHVS and CDR2 FNYEAQ. The CDR3 nucleotides read TGTGCCAGCAGCATTGAAGTGGGGGGCCAAAACATTCAGTACTTC. As protein: CASSIEVGGQNIQYF.

The J gene is TRBJ2-7, the V gene TRBV7-2; D perhaps matches TRBD1 (6 bases). This CDR3 has 14 residues. Trimming took 5 bases from V and 5 from J, leaving 16 bases between them. The germline V gene has CDR1 SGHTA and CDR2 FQGNSA. CDR3 sequence (DNA): TGTGCCAGCAGCAGGGGGAATAAAGAGAACGAGCAGTACTTC. It yields the protein CASSRGNKENEQYF. The entire variable domain, with the rest obtained from reference TRBV7-2 and TRBJ2-7, is as follows: GAGVSQSPSNKVTEKGKDVELRCDPISGHTALYWYRQSLGQGLEFLIYFQGNSAPDKSGLPSDRFSAERTGGSVSTLTIQRTQQEDSAVYLCASSRGNKENEQYFGPGTRLTVT.

This chain connects TRBV20-1 to TRBJ2-1; D tentatively reads TRBD1 or TRBD2 (5 bases each). The CDR3 extends over 14 amino acids. The germline V and J ends were trimmed by 3 bases and 0 bases, with 9 bases remaining between them. Germline CDR1 reads DFQATT; CDR2 reads SNEGSKA (reference sequence). The CDR3 is CSASGAYSYNEQFF. CDR3 nucleotides: TGCAGTGCTAGCGGGGCTTACTCCTACAATGAGCAGTTCTTC.

The rearrangement joins TRBV2 to TRBJ1-2; 7 bases fit TRBD1. CDR1 and CDR2 from the germline V gene are SNHLY and FYNNEI. V gave up 1 base and J gave up 8 bases; unmatched junction bases: 4. The CDR3 spans 13 residues. The CDR3 sequence: CASSEEGANGYTF. CDR3 nucleotides: TGTGCCAGCAGTGAAGAGGGGGCCAACGGCTACACCTTC.

This CDR3 reads CASSLTQGRHSGANVLTF. The DNA of the CDR3 is TGCGCCAGCAGCTTGACGCAGGGTAGGCACTCTGGGGCCAACGTCCTGACTTTC. This chain uses TRBV5-1 with TRBJ2-6; tentatively, D is TRBD1 (5 bases). The ends were cut back, 1 base at V and 0 bases at J, with 14 bases in the middle. The CDR3 runs 18 residues. Germline V gives CDR1 SGHRS, CDR2 YFSETQ.

This clonotype was observed a few times. In DNA, the CDR3 is TGTGCCAGCACCCTTGACCCCCCGGGGACTGAAGCTTTCTTT. Its protein is CASTLDPPGTEAFF. This chain joins TRBV12-3 or TRBV12-4 and TRBJ1-1; D not resolved. The ends were cut back, 7 bases at V and 5 bases at J, with 17 bases in the middle. CDR3 size: 14 residues.

This clonotype was counted only a few times. The chain uses TRBV7-9 and TRBJ2-7, with 8 bases aligning to TRBD1. V was clipped by 2 bases and J by 2 bases; unmatched bases: 8. The CDR3 spans 16 residues. The germline V gene encodes CDR1 SEHNR and CDR2 FQNEAQ (reference sequence). The CDR3 coding sequence is TGTGCCAGCAGCTTACCCGTGGACAGGGCGCCCTACGAGCAGTACTTC. Its translation: CASSLPVDRAPYEQYF.